The 30 T cell receptor beta chains given below trace back to one sample, sequenced in a study of post-analysis software for immune sequencing data. Included in the TCR beta cDNA libraries were unique molecular identifiers. TCRdb reprocessed the PCR reads with MiXCR, giving one entry per CDR3 protein. Of approximately 730,000 distinct CDR3 sequences listed, around 46% are singletons. Antigen specificity for these receptors is unknown. Regarding the study as a whole: Included in a set of roughly five TRBV segments more frequent in patients than controls were TRBV5-6, TRBV5-1 and TRBV20-1.

Material for sequencing was blood. The receptors derive from a girl between 5 and 17 years old with multiple sclerosis.

This chain links TRBV7-2 with TRBJ1-2, with D perhaps matching TRBD1 (6 bases). Per germline, CDR1 SGHTA and CDR2 FQGNSA. The CDR3 extends over 12 amino acids. The V end lost 3 bases, the J end lost 8 bases, and 10 bases lay between the germline ends. In nucleotides, the CDR3 is TGTGCCAGCAGCTTGGACAGACCCGGCTACACCTTC. Its protein product is CASSLDRPGYTF. The whole variable domain, filled in from reference TRBV7-2 and TRBJ1-2, reads GAGVSQSPSNKVTEKGKDVELRCDPISGHTALYWYRQSLGQGLEFLIYFQGNSAPDKSGLPSDRFSAERTGGSVSTLTIQRTQQEDSAVYLCASSLDRPGYTFGSGTRLTVV.

The chain uses TRBV7-2 and TRBJ1-1, with D perhaps matching TRBD1 (5 bases). V dropped 5 bases and J dropped 0 bases, with 13 bases sitting between them. This CDR3 region has 15 residues. Germline lookup yields CDR1 SGHTA and CDR2 FQGNSA. The CDR3: CASSLLVGVNTEAFF. CDR3 nucleotide sequence: TGTGCCAGCAGCCTACTGGTAGGGGTGAACACTGAAGCTTTCTTT.

CDR3 loop: CASSLLGGRALDEQYF. In DNA, the CDR3 is TGTGCCAGCAGCCTACTGGGCGGGAGGGCCCTCGACGAGCAGTACTTC. The chain couples TRBV12-3 or TRBV12-4 to TRBJ2-7; the match to TRBD2 covers 9 bases. J was trimmed by 5 bases and V by 6 bases; bases with no gene match: 14. The CDR3 is 16 residues long.

In its sample, this clonotype was seen a few times. CDR3 amino acids: CSARMAGSDTGELFF. DNA for the CDR3: TGCAGTGCTAGAATGGCGGGATCGGACACCGGGGAGCTGTTTTTT. The rearrangement joins TRBV20-1 to TRBJ2-2; D possibly corresponds to TRBD2 (6 bases). CDR1 and CDR2 (germline): DFQATT, SNEGSKA (reference sequence). This CDR3 is 15 amino acids long. The V gene lost 2 bases and the J gene lost 3 bases, with 13 bases spanning the gap.

This clonotype was seen a handful of times. V and J are TRBV6-5 and TRBJ2-1; TRBD2 matches at 11 bases. J gave up 4 bases and V 4 bases, and 15 bases lay outside the gene matches. CDR1 and CDR2 (germline): MNHEY, SVGAGI. The CDR3 has 19 amino acids. As DNA, the CDR3 is TGTGCCAGCAGTTGGGACGGTAGCGGGAGGGGACGGAAATACAATGAGCAGTTCTTC. Translation: CASSWDGSGRGRKYNEQFF.

The chain combines TRBV7-2 with TRBJ2-3; 8 positions agree with TRBD2. The ends lost 3 bases at V and 2 bases at J; junction bases unmatched: 4. CDR3 length: 15 amino acids. Germline assignment: CDR1 SGHTA and CDR2 FQGNSA. In DNA form, the CDR3 reads TGTGCCAGCAGCTTGACTAGCGCCCTCACAGATACGCAGTATTTT. Amino acid sequence: CASSLTSALTDTQYF.

This clonotype was counted only a few times. V and J are TRBV11-3 and TRBJ2-7, with D perhaps being TRBD1 or TRBD2 (5 bases each). This CDR3 is built from 16 residues. The V end lost 4 bases, the J end lost 3 bases, and 19 bases lay between the germline ends. Germline loops: CDR1 SGHNT, CDR2 YENEEA. CDR3 nucleotide sequence: TGTGCCAGCAGCTCCAGCCGGGACCGGCCTTTCTACGAGCAGTACTTC. Its translation is CASSSSRDRPFYEQYF.

The rearrangement links TRBV11-2 to TRBJ1-2; 7 nucleotides line up with TRBD1. This CDR3 has 14 residues. The V gene's germline CDR1 is SGHAT and CDR2 FQNNGV. The V segment lost 0 bases and the J segment 7 bases; nucleotides outside the gene matches: 5. CDR3 sequence: CASSLDRGGGGYTF. The CDR3 region has the DNA TGTGCCAGCAGCTTAGATAGAGGGGGCGGTGGCTACACCTTC. Full variable domain (rest looked up from reference TRBV11-2 and TRBJ1-2): EAGVAQSPRYKIIEKRQSVAFWCNPISGHATLYWYQQILGQGPKLLIQFQNNGVVDDSQLPKDRFSAERLKGVDSTLKIQPAKLEDSAVYLCASSLDRGGGGYTFGSGTRLTVV.

There are a few counts of this clonotype. V is TRBV18 and J is TRBJ2-7; 7 bases are a match to TRBD1. This CDR3 is 15 amino acids long. V dropped 3 bases and J dropped 0; count of bases not matched to a gene: 5. Germline values: CDR1 KGHSH, CDR2 LQKENI. The chain's CDR3 is CASSPSGTASYEQYF. CDR3 nucleotide sequence: TGTGCCAGCTCACCTTCCGGGACAGCCTCCTACGAGCAGTACTTC.

The rearrangement uses TRBV3-1 and TRBJ2-5, with a possible D match to TRBD1 (6 bases). This CDR3 comprises 14 residues. Germline V CDR1 and CDR2: LGHDT, YNNKEL (reference sequence). Between the trimmed V and J ends, which lost 0 bases and 10 bases, there was a span of 15 bases. DNA of the CDR3: TGTGCCAGCAGCCAAGATTTGGCAGACAGGCACCAGTACTTC. This gives the protein CASSQDLADRHQYF.

The gene calls are TRBV28 and TRBJ1-2, with 8 bases identical to TRBD1. With 6 bases clipped from V and 0 bases from J, the junction kept 3 bases outside the gene matches. The CDR3 totals 14 residues. Germline V lookup: CDR1 MDHEN, CDR2 SYDVKM. The CDR3 reads CASSRQGPNYGYTF. The CDR3 coding sequence is TGTGCCAGCAGCAGACAGGGGCCTAACTATGGCTACACCTTC.

This clonotype was seen more than once but under ten times. This chain uses TRBV20-1 with TRBJ2-1; 10 positions agree with TRBD2. Germline V gives CDR1 DFQATT, CDR2 SNEGSKA (reference sequence). This CDR3 is 16 amino acids long. Losses at the gene ends were 2 bases for V and 8 bases for J; bases not matched to a gene: 12. CDR3 amino acids: CSARPGRLAGLDEQFF. DNA for the CDR3: TGCAGTGCTAGACCCGGCCGACTAGCGGGTCTGGATGAGCAGTTCTTC.

The rearrangement links TRBV9 to TRBJ2-5; 10 positions match TRBD2. The CDR3 loop spans 15 amino acids. Germline V lookup: CDR1 SGDLS, CDR2 YYNGEE. V was clipped by 4 bases and J by 5 bases; unmatched bases: 8. The CDR3: CASSMSSGRGETQYF. CDR3 nucleotides: TGTGCCAGCAGCATGTCTAGCGGGAGAGGGGAGACCCAGTACTTC.

CDR3 region: CSVVEPGSYEQYF. The CDR3 DNA follows: TGCAGCGTTGTAGAACCCGGGTCCTACGAGCAGTACTTC. V is TRBV29-1 and J is TRBJ2-7; D remains unclear. This CDR3 is 13 amino acids long. Trimming took off 4 bases at V and 1 base at J, with 11 bases between the two ends. The germline CDR1 and CDR2 sequences are SQVTM and ANQGSEA.

J is TRBJ1-2 and V is TRBV27; D is possibly TRBD1 (5 bases). Between the trimmed V and J ends, which lost 7 bases and 7 bases, there was a span of 13 bases. Germline V gene sequence: CDR1 MNHEY, CDR2 SMNVEV (reference sequence). The CDR3 loop spans 12 amino acids. CDR3 sequence reads: CASISGAGGYTF. CDR3 bases: TGTGCCAGCATTTCCGGGGCTGGTGGCTACACCTTC.

This clonotype was seen once. The chain joins TRBV7-2 to TRBJ2-4; maybe TRBD1 (6 bases). The CDR3 sequence is 16 residues long. Germline lookup yields CDR1 SGHTA and CDR2 FQGNSA. V was trimmed by 7 bases and J by 0 bases, leaving 16 bases between them. The CDR3 sequence is CASMIRGGLAKNIQYF. The CDR3 bases are TGTGCCAGCATGATTAGAGGGGGTTTAGCCAAAAACATTCAGTACTTC.

V gene TRBV12-5 combines with J gene TRBJ2-2; maybe TRBD1 (6 bases). There are 15 residues in the CDR3. CDR1 and CDR2 (germline): LGHNT, FRNRAP. V was cut by 6 bases and J by 1 base, with 12 bases left in between. CDR3 DNA: TGTGCTAGTGGCTTACTACAGGGGAACACCGGGGAGCTGTTTTTT. Translation: CASGLLQGNTGELFF.

This rearrangement joins TRBV29-1 to TRBJ2-1; no firm D call. The germline V and J ends were trimmed by 5 bases and 5 bases, with 7 bases remaining between them. Germline CDR1 reads SQVTM; CDR2 reads ANQGSEA. The CDR3 has 11 residues. DNA of the CDR3: TGCAGCGTTCGACACAACAATGAGCAGTTCTTC. As protein: CSVRHNNEQFF.

The chain links TRBV11-2 to TRBJ2-7, with TRBD1 identical over 7 bases. Germline CDR1 and CDR2: SGHAT and FQNNGV. V shed 3 bases, J shed 0 bases, and the junction held 20 bases outside the gene matches. The length of the CDR3 is 20 residues. CDR3 amino acids: CASSFPDASLTGPSSYEQYF. CDR3 nucleotides: TGTGCCAGCAGCTTCCCGGACGCCTCCCTGACAGGGCCAAGCTCCTACGAGCAGTACTTC. Filled out from reference TRBV11-2 and TRBJ2-7, the complete variable domain reads EAGVAQSPRYKIIEKRQSVAFWCNPISGHATLYWYQQILGQGPKLLIQFQNNGVVDDSQLPKDRFSAERLKGVDSTLKIQPAKLEDSAVYLCASSFPDASLTGPSSYEQYFGPGTRLTVT.

The chain links TRBV20-1 to TRBJ2-3; D assignment may be TRBD1 or TRBD2 (7 bases each). The CDR3 length is 14 residues. From germline, CDR1 is DFQATT and CDR2 SNEGSKA (reference sequence). The V and J ends lost 4 bases and 5 bases respectively, with 16 bases between them. The CDR3 region is CSATRGGLIDTQYF. CDR3 nucleotides: TGCAGTGCTACCAGGGGGGGGCTTATAGATACGCAGTATTTT.

This sequence joins TRBV7-9 and TRBJ2-1, with TRBD1 matching 10 bases. The J segment lost 4 bases and the V segment lost 5 bases, leaving 11 bases of the junction unmatched. The CDR3 totals 17 residues. Germline V gene lookup returns CDR1 SEHNR and CDR2 FQNEAQ (reference sequence). DNA for the CDR3: TGTGCCAGCAGCGCCCACCGGGACAGGGGAGGTTACAATGAGCAGTTCTTC. This translates into CASSAHRDRGGYNEQFF.

CDR3 DNA sequence: TGCAGTGCTCTAGCGGGAGGGGCCACAGATACGCAGTATTTT. Protein product: CSALAGGATDTQYF. The chain uses TRBV20-1 and TRBJ2-3; 12 nucleotides match TRBD2. Losses at the gene ends were 5 bases for V and 2 bases for J; bases not matched to a gene: 2. The V gene's germline CDR1 is DFQATT and CDR2 SNEGSKA (reference sequence). CDR3 length: 14 amino acids.

This clonotype has more than one count but fewer than ten. The chain joins TRBV12-3 or TRBV12-4 to TRBJ2-1, with no clear D. V was clipped by 6 bases and J by 7 bases, with 13 bases between them. This CDR3 contains 13 residues. The CDR3 reads CASRSAGENEQFF. In DNA, the CDR3 is TGTGCCAGCAGATCGGCCGGTGAAAATGAGCAGTTCTTC.

This clonotype was seen a few times. The chain employs TRBV6-1 and TRBJ2-1; 8 bases agree with TRBD2. Germline loops: CDR1 MNHNS, CDR2 SASEGT. V lost 6 bases and J lost 5; bases outside the gene matches: 6. The CDR3 loop spans 14 amino acids. CDR3 protein: CASSLSGGHNEQFF. Here the CDR3 DNA reads TGTGCCAGCAGCCTTTCGGGAGGGCACAATGAGCAGTTCTTC.

The DNA of the CDR3 is TGTGCCAGCAGTGAAGGCCCGAGGAGAGAAGAGACCCAGTACTTC. Translated: CASSEGPRREETQYF. This rearrangement joins TRBV2 to TRBJ2-5; D ambiguous. The CDR3 spans 15 residues. Germline CDR1 reads SNHLY; CDR2 reads FYNNEI. The V end lost 1 base, the J end lost 3 bases, and 12 bases lay between the germline ends.

The chain carries TRBV7-2 and TRBJ2-5, with 8 bases lining up with TRBD1. Germline CDR1 SGHTA, CDR2 FQGNSA. The trim removed 4 bases at V and 3 bases at J, leaving 7 bases unmatched. CDR3 length equals 15 residues. The CDR3 bases are TGTGCCAGCAGCTCGACGAAGGACAGGGAAGAGACCCAGTACTTC. The encoded protein is CASSSTKDREETQYF.

This clonotype has a handful of counts. This sequence joins TRBV20-1 and TRBJ2-1; 14 bases are shared with TRBD2. This CDR3 comprises 14 residues. CDR1 is DFQATT and CDR2 is SNEGSKA in the germline V gene (reference sequence). V gave up 3 bases and J gave up 9 bases; unmatched junction bases: 4. DNA for the CDR3: TGCAGTGCTAGGGGACTAGCGGGAGTATCTGAGCAGTTCTTC. It translates to CSARGLAGVSEQFF.

V usage is TRBV7-2 and J usage is TRBJ2-6, with a weak D call TRBD2 (6 bases). V lost 1 base and J 0 bases, leaving 13 bases between the germline ends. The CDR3 is made up of 18 amino acids. Germline CDR1 reads SGHTA; CDR2 reads FQGNSA. CDR3 DNA sequence: TGTGCCAGCAGCTTAGAGAGGAGGGCCTCCTCTGGGGCCAACGTCCTGACTTTC. Protein product: CASSLERRASSGANVLTF.

This chain uses TRBV7-9 with TRBJ2-1; possible D gene TRBD2, 6 bases. CDR1 and CDR2 (germline): SEHNR, FQNEAQ (reference sequence). With 2 bases removed from V and 9 bases from J, the gap between germline ends came to 11 bases. CDR3 size: 13 residues. The CDR3 here is CASSLLALGEQFF. The CDR3 DNA follows: TGTGCCAGCAGCTTACTAGCGTTGGGTGAGCAGTTCTTC.

V usage is TRBV20-1 and J usage is TRBJ2-2; 9 positions match TRBD1. The trim removed 0 bases at V and 6 bases at J, leaving 5 bases unmatched. CDR3 length: 15 residues. The V gene's germline CDR1 is DFQATT and CDR2 SNEGSKA (reference sequence). CDR3 amino acids: CSARETGGLAGELFF. The CDR3, as DNA: TGCAGTGCTAGAGAGACAGGGGGATTGGCCGGGGAGCTGTTTTTT.